This TCR beta chain comes out of a study of blood T cell repertoires in COVID-19. Sequenced by immunoSEQ multiplex PCR; TCRdb stores in-frame clones only, minus some. This sample carries about 310,000 clones, around 90% of them seen once, and the ten largest clones take around 1%. The germline V and J ends were trimmed by 1 base and 7 bases, with 4 bases remaining between them. CDR1 and CDR2 (germline): SEHNR, FQNEAQ (reference sequence). This CDR3 contains 12 residues. Enrolled during active infection, Seattle patients were then followed longitudinally. The specimen sequenced was peripheral blood. This sequence originates from a woman aged 40 to 49 with COVID-19, enrolled during active disease. The J gene is TRBJ2-2, the V gene TRBV7-9, with D hard to call. DNA for the CDR3: TGTGCCAGCAGCTTAGATCACGGGGAGCTGTTTTTT. Residues: CASSLDHGELFF. Filled out from reference TRBV7-9 and TRBJ2-2, the complete variable domain reads DTGVSQNPRHKITKRGQNVTFRCDPISEHNRLYWYRQTLGQGPEFLTYFQNEAQLEKSRLLSDRFSAERPKGSFSTLEIQRTEQGDSAMYLCASSLDHGELFFGEGSRLTVL.